A selection of T cell receptor beta chains follows, all from one sample in a study of blood T cell repertoires in COVID-19. Here immunoSEQ multiplex PCR was the method, and the copy in TCRdb shows in-frame clones only, minus some. The profile covers nearly 80,000 clones, with 84% appearing a single time and 3.5% taken by the ten largest. The sequenced sample consisted of peripheral blood. These receptor sequences come from a man between 50 and 59 years old with acute or convalescent COVID-19. CDR3s include the opening cysteine and the closing phenylalanine or tryptophan. The order of the fields is J gene, clone size, D gene, V gene, CDR3 DNA, CDR3 protein. A D gene is named only where the DNA matches it firmly. Where a row states a size, it is once, few, many or the class of an expanded clone; other rows omit it.

>TRBJ1-2|few|-|TRBV5-6
TGTGCCAGCAGCTTGGCCCCGGGAACCGGCTACACCTTC
CASSLAPGTGYTF
>TRBJ2-3|-|TRBD2|TRBV18
TGTGCCAGCTCACCATCCAGCGGGAGTTTCACAGATACGCAGTATTTT
CASSPSSGSFTDTQYF
>TRBJ2-3|-|-|TRBV24-1
TGTGCCACCAGCCGGACTGCTAGCACAGATACGCAGTATTTT
CATSRTASTDTQYF
>TRBJ1-2|-|TRBD1|TRBV18
TGTGCCAGCTCACCTACAGGGGATGGCTACACCTTC
CASSPTGDGYTF
>TRBJ2-2|-|-|TRBV4-3
TGCGCCAGCAGCCAAGAGAGCTCGGCGGAGGACACCGGGGAGCTGTTTTTT
CASSQESSAEDTGELFF
>TRBJ1-1|once|TRBD1|TRBV10-3
TGTGCCATCACCACTCGGACAGGGTCTGATTCTGAAGCTTTCTTT
CAITTRTGSDSEAFF
>TRBJ2-7|-|TRBD1|TRBV27
TGTGCCAGCAGTACCCCTCCTAGGACAGGGGTACCCCACGAGCAGTACTTC
CASSTPPRTGVPHEQYF
>TRBJ2-1|-|-|TRBV24-1
TGTGCCACCAGTGGTGCGGCGGCTCTCGATGAGCAGTTCTTC
CATSGAAALDEQFF
>TRBJ2-7|-|TRBD2|TRBV7-2
TGTGCCAGCAGGGCCCGCGGGGGAATCCCGGGGCCCGACGAGCAGTACTTC
CASRARGGIPGPDEQYF
>TRBJ1-1|-|TRBD1|TRBV9
TGTGCCAGCAGCATGACAGGGTTAGGCACTGAAGCTTTCTTT
CASSMTGLGTEAFF
>TRBJ1-6|many|-|TRBV6-5
TGTGCCAGCACTCCCTTGGGAGGGTACCGCTCACCCCTCCACTTT
CASTPLGGYRSPLHF